The subject of this entry is one T cell receptor beta chain. Its specificity is unknown. The PCR was carried out with 60 Vbeta primers and 13 Jbeta primers. Here immunoSEQ multiplex PCR was the method, and the copy in TCRdb shows in-frame clones only, minus some. Its table lists some 41,000 clones. This record belongs to a study of cytomegalovirus exposure and HLA in healthy donors. Study-level results: The study had only CMV serostatus as immune exposure information. A missense DCLRE1C variant was associated with V- and J-gene trimming of TCR beta chains in a later analysis, and an independent cohort replicated the association. The authors excluded some V segments, including TRBV6-2 and TRBV6-3, as indistinguishable. Donors were assumed by presence/absence analyses to have roughly uniform sequencing depth.

Germline loops: CDR1 LNHDA, CDR2 SQIVND (reference sequence). V trimming: 3 bases; J trimming: 9 bases; junction bases outside the gene matches: 7. CDR3 length: 13 amino acids. Sequenced material: PBMCs. The origin of this receptor is a male donor in good health and CMV-seronegative. The chain combines TRBV19 with TRBJ2-5; 7 positions match TRBD1. CDR3 loop: CASSMGQLKAQYF. The CDR3, as DNA: TGTGCCAGTAGTATGGGACAGCTGAAAGCCCAGTACTTC.